One sample yielded the 3 T cell receptor beta chains listed below, sequenced in a study of shared clonotypes between healthy human individuals. In the naive CD8 group, cells lacked CD45RO and were positively selected for CCR7, so terminally differentiated effector memory CD45RA+ cells were left out. TCRdb keeps only in-frame clones here, not all; method: immunoSEQ multiplex PCR. The sample yields some 2.1 million clones, about 95% seen once. Material for sequencing was naive CD8+ T cells sorted from blood. These receptors were collected from a man between 18 and 35 years old in good health.

This chain uses TRBV7-9 with TRBJ2-3; 9 positions agree with TRBD1. V lost 4 bases, J lost 2 bases, and 7 bases stayed unmatched. This CDR3 spans 16 amino acids. The germline CDR1 and CDR2 sequences are SEHNR and FQNEAQ (reference sequence). DNA of the CDR3: TGTGCCAGCAGCTCGCCCGGGACAGGGTACACAGATACGCAGTATTTT. Amino acids: CASSSPGTGYTDTQYF.

This clone was picked up one time. The chain has TRBV5-4 and TRBJ2-1; D unresolved. Germline loops: CDR1 SGHNT, CDR2 YYREEE (reference sequence). V shed 4 bases and J shed 6 bases, with 8 bases lying between them. CDR3 length: 12 amino acids. CDR3 region: CASSPYGNEQFF. DNA of the CDR3: TGTGCCAGCAGCCCGTACGGCAATGAGCAGTTCTTC.

There are a few counts of this clone. The genes are TRBV5-1 and TRBJ2-7, with D maybe TRBD1 (6 bases). CDR3 length: 15 residues. The V end was cut by 0 bases, the J end by 4 bases, with 14 bases between. Germline V gives CDR1 SGHRS, CDR2 YFSETQ. The CDR3 spells CASSLEGTPLYEQYF. The CDR3 region has the DNA TGCGCCAGCAGCTTGGAGGGGACACCCCTTTACGAGCAGTACTTC.